The clone carrying this T cell receptor (beta chain) has more than one count but fewer than ten. CD45RO-negative CD8 cells positively selected for CCR7 made up the naive population, which excluded terminally differentiated effector memory CD45RA+ cells. The data were obtained in a study of shared clonotypes between healthy human individuals. Germline V gene sequence: CDR1 SEHNR, CDR2 FQNEAQ (reference sequence). V was pared by 5 bases and J by 4 bases, with 8 bases between. This CDR3 region has 13 residues. Some clones are missing from TCRdb's copy, which holds only in-frame ones; the method was immunoSEQ multiplex PCR. The data contain roughly 2,000,000 clones, around 93% of them singletons.

The chain carries TRBV7-9 and TRBJ2-2; D gene unclear. This clonotype originated in a man aged 18 to 29 in good health. Some clones in this sample may be carry-over from other donors' samples. Sequencing input: naive CD8+ T cells from PBMCs. DNA of the CDR3: TGTGCCAGCAGCCGGAGTACCACCGGGGAGCTGTTTTTT. It translates to CASSRSTTGELFF.